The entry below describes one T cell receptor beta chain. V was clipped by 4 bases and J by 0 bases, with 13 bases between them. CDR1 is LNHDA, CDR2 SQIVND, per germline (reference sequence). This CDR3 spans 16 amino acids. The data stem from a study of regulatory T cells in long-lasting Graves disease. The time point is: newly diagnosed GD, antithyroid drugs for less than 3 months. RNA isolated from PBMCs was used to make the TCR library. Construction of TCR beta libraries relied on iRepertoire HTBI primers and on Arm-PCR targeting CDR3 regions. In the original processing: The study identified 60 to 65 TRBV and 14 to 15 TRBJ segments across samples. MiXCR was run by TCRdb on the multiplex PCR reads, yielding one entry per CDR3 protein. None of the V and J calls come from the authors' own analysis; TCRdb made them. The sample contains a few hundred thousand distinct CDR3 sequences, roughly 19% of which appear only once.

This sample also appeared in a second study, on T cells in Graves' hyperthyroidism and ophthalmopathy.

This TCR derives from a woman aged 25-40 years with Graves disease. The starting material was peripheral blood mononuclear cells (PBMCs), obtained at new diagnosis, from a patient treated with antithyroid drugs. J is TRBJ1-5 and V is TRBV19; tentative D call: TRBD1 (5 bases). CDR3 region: CASSTQGTYSNQPQHF. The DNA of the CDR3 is TGTGCCAGTAGTACCCAGGGCACCTATAGCAATCAGCCCCAGCATTTT.